This paragraph covers one T cell receptor beta chain sequence. Germline assignment: CDR1 GTSNPN and CDR2 SVGIG (reference sequence). This CDR3 is built from 14 residues. V was trimmed by 0 bases and J by 4 bases, leaving 10 bases between them. As for treatment: preoperative locoregional IRX-2 cytokine immunotherapy. Samples came from a phase Ib trial of preoperative locoregional IRX-2 cytokine immunotherapy. TCRdb keeps only in-frame clones here, not all; method: immunoSEQ multiplex PCR. The sample includes about 13,000 clones, approximately 91% of them seen just once. This sample was taken from a study of preoperative IRX-2 immunotherapy in early breast cancer.

The TCR comes from a human donor with breast cancer. The specimen was obtained from a patient treated with IRX-2 immunotherapy. This sequence joins TRBV30 and TRBJ1-5; D gene unclear. The CDR3: CAWSVDAQNQPQHF. For the CDR3, the DNA is TGTGCCTGGAGTGTAGACGCCCAGAATCAGCCCCAGCATTTT.